A single sample gave rise to the 5 T cell receptor beta chains below, sequenced in a study of shared clonotypes between healthy human individuals. CD45RO-negative, CCR7-selected cells formed the naive CD8 fraction, which excluded terminally differentiated effector memory CD45RA+ cells. TCRdb's table, derived via immunoSEQ multiplex PCR, lists solely in-frame clones and lacks some. Altogether 2 million to 2.5 million clones are present, approximately 94% being singletons, with the ten largest covering 1.5% to 2%. The specimen was naive CD8+ T cells from PBMCs. The receptors shown here come from a man between 18 and 35 years old in good health. Some clones in this sample may be carry-over from other donors' samples.

The rearrangement uses TRBV19 and TRBJ2-1, with D possibly being TRBD1 or TRBD2 (5 bases each). Germline-derived CDR1 and CDR2 are LNHDA and SQIVND (reference sequence). The CDR3 contains 13 residues. The ends were cut back, 4 bases at V and 3 bases at J, with 7 bases in the middle. The CDR3 DNA reads as TGTGCCAGTAGTAGGGGGATCTACAATGAGCAGTTCTTC. Its translation is CASSRGIYNEQFF.

The J gene is TRBJ2-7, the V gene TRBV27; possible D gene TRBD2, 7 bases. V lost 7 bases, J lost 6 bases, and 22 bases lay in between. CDR1 is MNHEY and CDR2 is SMNVEV in the germline V gene (reference sequence). The CDR3 extends over 15 amino acids. The CDR3 sequence: CASTEGGGGASEQYF. The CDR3 region has the DNA TGTGCCAGCACGGAAGGGGGGGGAGGGGCAAGCGAGCAGTACTTC.

The CDR3 reads CASRRQGGSTDTQYF. The CDR3 nucleotides are TGTGCCAGCAGAAGACAGGGAGGGAGCACAGATACGCAGTATTTT. This rearrangement joins TRBV9 to TRBJ2-3; TRBD1 or TRBD2 may be the D gene (7 bases each). Germline CDR1 reads SGDLS; CDR2 reads YYNGEE. The CDR3 length is 15 residues. The germline V and J ends were trimmed by 5 bases and 0 bases, with 13 bases remaining between them.

About this clone itself: The sample contains more than one DNA sequence encoding this CDR3. The rearrangement joins TRBV9 to TRBJ2-7, with 12 bases matching TRBD2. CDR1 and CDR2 from the germline V gene are SGDLS and YYNGEE. CDR3 length equals 14 residues. Germline trimming cut 4 bases from V and 4 bases from J; bases unmatched to any gene: 3. The CDR3 protein is CASSLGLAGYEQYF. In DNA form, the CDR3 reads TGTGCCAGCAGCCTAGGACTAGCGGGATACGAGCAGTACTTC.

The chain is built from TRBV27 and TRBJ1-5, with TRBD1 matching 9 bases. The CDR3 contains 17 residues. Germline V gives CDR1 MNHEY, CDR2 SMNVEV (reference sequence). V gave up 6 bases and J gave up 6 bases; unmatched junction bases: 15. The CDR3 sequence is CASSRNSRTGVGQPQHF. CDR3 coding DNA: TGTGCCAGCAGCCGAAATTCCCGGACAGGGGTGGGTCAGCCCCAGCATTTT.